Listed below are T cell receptor beta chains from one sample, sequenced in a study of blood T cell repertoires in COVID-19. The repertoire was sequenced with immunoSEQ multiplex PCR; TCRdb's copy has only in-frame clones and lacks some. The table lists roughly 280,000 clones, approximately 86% of them singletons, with almost 2% in the top ten. Sample: peripheral blood. The receptor source for this set is a man under 40 with active or convalescent COVID-19. Both conserved end residues are part of each CDR3. Each record gives: D gene, V gene, J gene, clone size, CDR3 protein, CDR3 DNA. The D gene is left open where the match is weak. Clone size is given for some rows only: seen once, a few or many times, or a class if the clone is expanded.

>NA|TRBV12-3/TRBV12-4|TRBJ2-5|NA
CASSQARETQYF
TGTGCCAGCAGCCAGGCCCGGGAGACCCAGTACTTC
>TRBD1|TRBV10-2|TRBJ2-7|NA
CASSTDRVAFYEQYF
TGCGCCAGCAGCACAGACAGGGTGGCCTTCTACGAGCAGTACTTC
>NA|TRBV5-6|TRBJ2-1|NA
CASSLDRGGSYNEQFF
TGTGCCAGCAGCTTGGACAGAGGGGGCTCCTACAATGAGCAGTTCTTC
>TRBD1|TRBV6-2/TRBV6-3|TRBJ1-5|NA
CASSYRGQGNQSQHF
TGTGCCAGCAGTTACCGAGGACAGGGTAATCAGTCCCAGCATTTT
>NA|TRBV10-3|TRBJ1-3|NA
CAMQGTVGNTIYF
TGTGCCATGCAGGGTACGGTGGGAAACACCATATATTTT
>NA|TRBV19|TRBJ1-2|NA
CASSISHRFPYGYTF
TGTGCCAGTAGTATCTCCCACAGGTTCCCCTATGGCTACACCTTC
>NA|TRBV6-5|TRBJ1-3|NA
CASRPPGGPGNTIYF
TGTGCCAGCAGACCTCCCGGGGGGCCTGGAAACACCATATATTTT
>NA|TRBV7-6|TRBJ1-1|NA
CASSLGAGHTEAFF
TGTGCCAGCAGCTTAGGGGCAGGGCACACTGAAGCTTTCTTT
>NA|TRBV7-8|TRBJ1-3|NA
CASSALGGTGNTIYF
TGTGCCAGCAGCGCGCTGGGGGGAACTGGAAACACCATATATTTT
>NA|TRBV18|TRBJ2-7|once
CASSPPQAPHF
TGTGCCAGCTCACCACCGCAGGCTCCACACTTC
>TRBD1|TRBV10-3|TRBJ1-5|NA
CAISRQGGNQPQHF
TGTGCCATCAGTCGACAGGGGGGCAATCAGCCCCAGCATTTT
>NA|TRBV7-6|TRBJ1-5|NA
CASSGDGQSQHF
TGTGCCAGCAGCGGCGACGGACAGTCCCAGCATTTT